The entry below gives a single T cell receptor (beta chain) sequence along with its context. Only in-frame clones appear in the TCRdb table, and some are missing; sequencing was by immunoSEQ multiplex PCR. This sample carries 35,000 or so clones, about 87% of them seen once, and the ten largest clones take less than 3.5%. CDR3 length: 14 residues. Trimming pared 0 bases from V and 5 bases from J, leaving 12 bases between. Germline values: CDR1 SGHRS, CDR2 YFSETQ. This sample is part of a study of T cells in localized non-small cell lung cancer. The sequencing used peripheral blood, collected before any cancer treatment. The chain recombines TRBV5-1 with TRBJ2-7, with D perhaps matching TRBD1 (6 bases). This receptor was identified in a woman aged 40-75 years with stage I lung adenocarcinoma. Here the CDR3 DNA reads TGCGCCAGCAGCTTGGGTGGGGGCGCGGACGAGCAGTACTTC. This translates into CASSLGGGADEQYF.